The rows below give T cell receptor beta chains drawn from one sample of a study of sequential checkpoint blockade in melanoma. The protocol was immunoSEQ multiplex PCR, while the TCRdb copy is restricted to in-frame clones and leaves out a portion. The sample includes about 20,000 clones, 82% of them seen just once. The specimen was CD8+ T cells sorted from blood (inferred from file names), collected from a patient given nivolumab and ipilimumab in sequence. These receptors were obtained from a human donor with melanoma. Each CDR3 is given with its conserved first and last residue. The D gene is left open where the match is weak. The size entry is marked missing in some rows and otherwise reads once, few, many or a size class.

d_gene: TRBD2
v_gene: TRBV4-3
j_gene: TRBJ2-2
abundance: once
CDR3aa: CASSPGTKARNGELFF
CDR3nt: TGCGCCAGCAGCCCCGGGACTAAGGCCCGAAACGGGGAGCTGTTTTTT

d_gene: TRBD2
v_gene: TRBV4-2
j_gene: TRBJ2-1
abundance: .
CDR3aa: CASSPAGSSYNEQFF
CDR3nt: TGTGCCAGCAGCCCAGCGGGGAGCTCCTACAATGAGCAGTTCTTC

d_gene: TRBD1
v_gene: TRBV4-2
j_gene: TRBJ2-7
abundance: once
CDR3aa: CASSDRATYEQYF
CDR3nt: TGTGCCAGCTCCGACAGGGCCACCTACGAGCAGTACTTC

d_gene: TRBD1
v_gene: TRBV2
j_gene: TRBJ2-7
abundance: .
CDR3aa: CASSAGQGPLEQYF
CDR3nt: TGTGCCAGCAGTGCCGGACAGGGACCCCTCGAGCAGTACTTC

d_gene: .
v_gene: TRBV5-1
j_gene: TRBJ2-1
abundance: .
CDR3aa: CASSLASGNEQFF
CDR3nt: TGCGCCAGCAGCTTGGCCTCGGGGAATGAGCAGTTCTTC

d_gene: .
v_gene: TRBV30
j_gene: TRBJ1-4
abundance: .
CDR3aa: CPRGRRNEKLFF
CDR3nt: TGCCCGAGGGGGAGAAGAAATGAAAAACTGTTTTTT

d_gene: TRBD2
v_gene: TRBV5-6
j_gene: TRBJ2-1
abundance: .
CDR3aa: CASSLPRTSAWTEQFF
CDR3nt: TGTGCCAGCAGCTTACCAAGGACTAGCGCTTGGACTGAGCAGTTCTTC

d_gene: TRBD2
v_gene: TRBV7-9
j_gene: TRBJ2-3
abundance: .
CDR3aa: CASSFPGGRARTDTQYF
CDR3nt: TGTGCCAGCAGCTTTCCGGGGGGGCGTGCACGCACAGATACGCAGTATTTT

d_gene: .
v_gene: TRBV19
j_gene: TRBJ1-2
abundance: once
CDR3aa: CAARGIDIYGYTF
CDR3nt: TGTGCCGCGCGGGGTATCGACATCTATGGCTACACCTTC

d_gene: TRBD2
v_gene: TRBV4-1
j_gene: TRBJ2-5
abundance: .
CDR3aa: CASSQLLPGTSGGPYQETQYF
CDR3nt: TGCGCCAGCAGCCAGCTCCTCCCAGGGACTAGCGGGGGACCTTACCAAGAGACCCAGTACTTC

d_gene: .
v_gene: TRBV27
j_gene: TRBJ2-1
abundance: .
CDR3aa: CASSSPSSYNEQFF
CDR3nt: TGTGCCAGCAGTTCCCCGAGCTCCTACAATGAGCAGTTCTTC

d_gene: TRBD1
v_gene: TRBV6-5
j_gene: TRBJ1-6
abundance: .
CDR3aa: CASSYRTGFEPPLHF
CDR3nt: TGTGCCAGCAGTTACCGGACAGGGTTTGAGCCACCCCTCCACTTT

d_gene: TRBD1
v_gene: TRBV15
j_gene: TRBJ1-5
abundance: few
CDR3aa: CATSSRTGVNQPQHF
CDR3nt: TGTGCCACCAGCAGTAGGACAGGAGTCAATCAGCCCCAGCATTTT

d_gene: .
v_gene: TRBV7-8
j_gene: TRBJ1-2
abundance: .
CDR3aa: CASSRLSGSGYTF
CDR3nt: TGTGCCAGCAGCCGCCTTTCTGGGAGCGGCTACACCTTC

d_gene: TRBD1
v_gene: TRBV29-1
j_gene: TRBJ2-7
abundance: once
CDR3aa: CSVERTGTYEQYF
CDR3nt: TGCAGCGTTGAAAGGACAGGAACCTACGAGCAGTACTTC

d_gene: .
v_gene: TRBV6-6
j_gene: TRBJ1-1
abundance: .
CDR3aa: CASSYSGSAEAFF
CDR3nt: TGTGCCAGCAGTTACTCGGGGAGCGCTGAAGCTTTCTTT

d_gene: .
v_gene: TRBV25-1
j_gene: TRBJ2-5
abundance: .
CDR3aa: CASSELEGMQTQYF
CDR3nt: TGTGCCAGCAGTGAATTGGAGGGGATGCAGACCCAGTACTTC

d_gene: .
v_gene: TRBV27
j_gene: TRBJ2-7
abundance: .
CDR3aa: CASSFSGIYEQYF
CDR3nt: TGTGCCAGCAGTTTTTCCGGGATCTACGAGCAGTACTTC

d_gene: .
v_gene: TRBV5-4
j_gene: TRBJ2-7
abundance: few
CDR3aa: CASSFFTYEQYF
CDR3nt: TGTGCCAGCAGCTTTTTCACCTACGAGCAGTACTTC

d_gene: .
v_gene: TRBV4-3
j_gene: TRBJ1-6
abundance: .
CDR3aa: CASSYKEDGYSPLHF
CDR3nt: TGCGCCAGCAGCTATAAAGAGGATGGATATTCACCCCTCCACTTT

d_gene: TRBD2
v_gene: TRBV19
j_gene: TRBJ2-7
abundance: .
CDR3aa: CASSISAGGIYEQYF
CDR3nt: TGTGCCAGTAGTATCTCTGCGGGGGGGATCTACGAGCAGTACTTC

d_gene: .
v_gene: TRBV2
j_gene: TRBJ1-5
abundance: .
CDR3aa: CASNGPVPLQPQHF
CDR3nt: TGTGCCAGCAACGGTCCGGTTCCGTTGCAGCCCCAGCATTTT

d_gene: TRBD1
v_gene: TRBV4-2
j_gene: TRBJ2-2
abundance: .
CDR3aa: CASSQDRLDRGVTGELFF
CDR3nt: TGTGCCAGCAGCCAAGATCGGCTGGACAGGGGGGTCACCGGGGAGCTGTTTTTT

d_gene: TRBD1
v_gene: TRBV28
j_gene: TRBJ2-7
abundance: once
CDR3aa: CASSSTGTAYEQYF
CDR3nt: TGTGCCAGCAGTTCTACCGGGACAGCCTACGAGCAGTACTTC

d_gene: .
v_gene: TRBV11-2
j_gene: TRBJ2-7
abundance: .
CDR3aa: CASNGGAYEQYF
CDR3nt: TGTGCCAGCAATGGGGGGGCGTACGAGCAGTACTTC

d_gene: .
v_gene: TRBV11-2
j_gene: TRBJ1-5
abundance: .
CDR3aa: CASSLAGGYGNQPQHF
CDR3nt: TGTGCCAGCAGCTTAGCGGGAGGGTACGGTAATCAGCCCCAGCATTTT

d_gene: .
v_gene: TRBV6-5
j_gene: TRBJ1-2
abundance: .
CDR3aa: CASSYSSGDGYTF
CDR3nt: TGTGCCAGCAGTTACTCGAGCGGGGATGGCTACACCTTC

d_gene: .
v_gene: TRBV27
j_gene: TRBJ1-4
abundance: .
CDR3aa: CASATGSTNEKLFF
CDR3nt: TGTGCCAGCGCGACGGGGTCAACTAATGAAAAACTGTTTTTT

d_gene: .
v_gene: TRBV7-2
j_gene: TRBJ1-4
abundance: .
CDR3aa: CASSLAGEAEYVTNEKLFF
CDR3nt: TGTGCCAGCAGCTTAGCGGGTGAGGCCGAATATGTAACTAATGAAAAACTGTTTTTT

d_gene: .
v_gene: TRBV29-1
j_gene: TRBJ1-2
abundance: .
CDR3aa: CSATDRNYGYTF
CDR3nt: TGCAGCGCCACCGACAGAAACTATGGCTACACCTTC

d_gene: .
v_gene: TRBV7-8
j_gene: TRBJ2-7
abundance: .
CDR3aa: CASSFTAADFYEQYF
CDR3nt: TGTGCCAGCAGTTTCACGGCCGCGGATTTCTACGAGCAGTACTTC

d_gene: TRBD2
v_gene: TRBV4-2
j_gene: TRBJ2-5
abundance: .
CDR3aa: CASSQESPSGGARETQYF
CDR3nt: TGTGCCAGCAGCCAAGAGTCTCCCAGCGGGGGGGCCCGAGAGACCCAGTACTTC

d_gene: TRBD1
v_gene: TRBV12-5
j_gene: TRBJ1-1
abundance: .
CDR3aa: CASGLQGTGRNTEAFF
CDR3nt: TGTGCTAGTGGTTTGCAGGGGACAGGCCGGAACACTGAAGCTTTCTTT

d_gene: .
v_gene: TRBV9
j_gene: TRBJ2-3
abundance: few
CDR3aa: CASSPRGSIVGGSPDTQYF
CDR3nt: TGTGCCAGCAGCCCGAGAGGTTCGATCGTCGGGGGATCGCCAGATACGCAGTATTTT

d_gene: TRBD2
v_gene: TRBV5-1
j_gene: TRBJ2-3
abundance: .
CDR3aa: CARRDKPQSGGYTDTQYF
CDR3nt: TGCGCCAGGAGGGACAAACCCCAAAGCGGGGGGTACACAGATACGCAGTATTTT